The clone carrying this TCR beta chain was found a few times. What it recognizes is unknown. This sample was included in a study of T cell repertoires in cytomegalovirus infection. General study points: Pooled public TCR beta family frequency picked out CMV carriers with the relevant HLA.

From the reads, TCRdb called clonotypes with MiXCR, one entry per CDR3 protein. Here the sample spans about 740,000 distinct CDR3 sequences, less than 40% being singletons. Germline CDR1 SGHNT, CDR2 YYREEE (reference sequence). The CDR3 covers 18 residues. Unmatched junction bases numbered 6, after V lost 1 base and J lost 2 bases. Sequenced: PBMCs. The chain links TRBV5-4 to TRBJ2-3; 14 bases line up with TRBD2. The TCR sequence derives from a human donor in good health (CMV status not recorded). Some clones in this sample may be carry-over from other donors' samples. The CDR3 nucleotides read TGTGCCAGCAGCTTGCGACTAGCGGGAGGGAAGAACACAGATACGCAGTATTTT. It encodes CASSLRLAGGKNTDTQYF. The full variable domain, rest sourced from reference TRBV5-4 and TRBJ2-3, is ETGVTQSPTHLIKTRGQQVTLRCSSQSGHNTVSWYQQALGQGPQFIFQYYREEENGRGNFPPRFSGLQFPNYSSELNVNALELDDSALYLCASSLRLAGGKNTDTQYFGPGTRLTVL.